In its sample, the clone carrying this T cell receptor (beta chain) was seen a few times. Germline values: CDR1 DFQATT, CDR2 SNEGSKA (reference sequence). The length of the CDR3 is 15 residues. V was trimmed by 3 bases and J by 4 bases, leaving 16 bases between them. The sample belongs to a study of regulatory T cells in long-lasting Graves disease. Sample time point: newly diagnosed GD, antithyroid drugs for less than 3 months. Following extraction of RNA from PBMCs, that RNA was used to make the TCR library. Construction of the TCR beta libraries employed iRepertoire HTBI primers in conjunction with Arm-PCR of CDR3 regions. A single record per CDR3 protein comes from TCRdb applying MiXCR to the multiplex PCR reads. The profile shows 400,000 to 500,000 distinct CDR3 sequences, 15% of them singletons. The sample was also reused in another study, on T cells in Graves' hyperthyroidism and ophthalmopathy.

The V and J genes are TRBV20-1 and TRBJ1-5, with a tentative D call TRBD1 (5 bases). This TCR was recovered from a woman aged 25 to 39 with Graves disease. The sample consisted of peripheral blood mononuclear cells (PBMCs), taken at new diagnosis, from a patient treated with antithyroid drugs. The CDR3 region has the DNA TGCAGTGCTAGGAGGCAGGGTAGGTTAAATCAGCCCCAGCATTTT. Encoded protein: CSARRQGRLNQPQHF.